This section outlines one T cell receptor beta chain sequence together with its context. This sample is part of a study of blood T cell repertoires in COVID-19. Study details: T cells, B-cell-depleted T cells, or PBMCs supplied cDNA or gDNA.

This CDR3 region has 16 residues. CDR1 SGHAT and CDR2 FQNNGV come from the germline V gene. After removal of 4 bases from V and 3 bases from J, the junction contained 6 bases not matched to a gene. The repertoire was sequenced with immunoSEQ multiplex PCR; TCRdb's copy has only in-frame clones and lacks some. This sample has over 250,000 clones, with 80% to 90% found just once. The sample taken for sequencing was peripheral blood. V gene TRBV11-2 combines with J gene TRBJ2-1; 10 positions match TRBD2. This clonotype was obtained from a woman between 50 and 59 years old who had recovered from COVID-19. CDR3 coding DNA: TGTGCCAGCAGCTCTCGGACTAGCGGATACTACAATGAGCAGTTCTTC. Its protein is CASSSRTSGYYNEQFF.